The present entry profiles one T cell receptor (beta chain) with its context. What it binds is unknown. For the second PCR, which ran for 7 to 11 cycles, a sample-barcoded 5' primer and a J-beta primer mix were used. Each cDNA molecule, via a template-switch adaptor with 12 random nucleotides, was tagged. TCRdb reprocessed the 5' RACE reads with MiXCR, giving one entry per CDR3 protein. The sample carries roughly 830,000 distinct CDR3 sequences, 60% to 80% recorded once. CDR3 length equals 16 residues. V trimming: 1 base; J trimming: 4 bases; junction bases outside the gene matches: 5. The germline gives CDR1 SGHTA, CDR2 FQGNSA. This sample stems from a study of blood T cells in healthy people across ages. General study points: PBMCs went unsorted, and a conclusive naive versus antigen-experienced comparison was therefore prevented.

The rearrangement uses TRBV7-2 and TRBJ2-3, with 10 nucleotides matching TRBD2. Input material: blood. The TCR comes from a man between 25 and 39 years old in good health. CDR3 sequence (DNA): TGTGCCAGCAGCTTAGTCCCAGCGGGGGGGTCAGATACGCAGTATTTT. Its protein product is CASSLVPAGGSDTQYF.